The rows below give T cell receptor beta chains drawn from one sample of a study of T cell repertoires in cytomegalovirus infection. MiXCR, applied by TCRdb to the reads, yields one record per CDR3 protein. The sample lists roughly 280,000 distinct CDR3 sequences, approximately 15% occurring once. Source material: PBMCs. The receptors shown here come from a human donor in good health (CMV status not recorded). Some clones in this sample may be carry-over from other donors' samples. Each CDR3 is given with its conserved first and last residue. The D gene is left open where the match is weak. For some rows the clone size is stated as once, few or many, or as a class when expanded; others skip it.

j_call | cdr3_length | d_call | v_call | clone_size | cdr3_aa | cdr3_nt
TRBJ1-1 | 14 | TRBD1 | TRBV20-1 | . | CSASPGTGRTEAFF | TGCAGTGCTAGTCCCGGGACAGGGAGAACTGAAGCTTTCTTT
TRBJ1-4 | 16 | . | TRBV7-9 | . | CASSLDKPTGDEKLFF | TGTGCCAGCAGCTTAGATAAGCCTACCGGGGATGAAAAACTGTTTTTT
TRBJ2-4 | 16 | . | TRBV7-2 | many | CASSFMSGAPRNIQYF | TGTGCCAGCAGCTTCATGAGCGGAGCCCCCCGGAACATTCAGTACTTC
TRBJ1-2 | 12 | . | TRBV10-3 | . | CANSTAPSGYTF | TGTGCCAACAGTACGGCTCCGAGTGGCTACACCTTC
TRBJ2-7 | 14 | . | TRBV10-3 | many | CAISESSANYEQYF | TGTGCCATCAGTGAGTCTTCGGCAAACTACGAGCAGTACTTC
TRBJ1-1 | 14 | TRBD1 | TRBV25-1 | many | CASSDTGGGTEAFF | TGTGCCAGCAGTGATACAGGGGGGGGTACTGAAGCTTTCTTT
TRBJ2-5 | 14 | . | TRBV29-1 | . | CSVEGWGRRKTQYF | TGCAGCGTTGAAGGGTGGGGCCGTAGGAAGACCCAGTACTTC
TRBJ2-5 | 14 | TRBD1 | TRBV7-9 | many | CASSLRDSQETQYF | TGTGCCAGCAGCTTACGGGACAGTCAAGAGACCCAGTACTTC
TRBJ2-7 | 14 | TRBD2 | TRBV29-1 | . | CSVSSGSSSYEQYF | TGCAGCGTATCTAGCGGGAGTAGCTCCTACGAGCAGTACTTC
TRBJ2-2 | 15 | TRBD1 | TRBV7-2 | many | CASRPGTVPTGELFF | TGTGCCAGCAGACCCGGGACAGTTCCGACCGGGGAGCTGTTTTTT
TRBJ2-3 | 16 | TRBD1 | TRBV4-3 | few | CASSQGGQGVTDTQYF | TGCGCCAGCAGCCAAGGGGGACAGGGGGTTACAGATACGCAGTATTTT
TRBJ2-3 | 18 | TRBD2 | TRBV5-4 | few | CASSPRTSGSIGIDTQYF | TGTGCCAGCAGCCCCAGGACTAGCGGGAGCATCGGGATAGATACGCAGTATTTT
TRBJ2-2 | 16 | . | TRBV19 | . | CASSPNAGMGTGELFF | TGTGCCAGTAGCCCGAATGCGGGAATGGGGACCGGGGAGCTGTTTTTT
TRBJ1-1 | 14 | TRBD1 | TRBV5-4 | many | CASSYRGENTEAFF | TGTGCCAGCAGCTACAGGGGGGAGAACACTGAAGCTTTCTTT